The clone carrying this T cell receptor beta chain appeared once. This sample was taken from a study of control samples from healthy donors and cancer patients. Assay used: immunoSEQ multiplex PCR; TCRdb lists only in-frame clones, some missing. Altogether about 100,000 clones are present, around 81% being singletons, with the ten largest covering approximately 20%. Between the trimmed V and J ends, which lost 2 bases and 2 bases, there was a span of 11 bases. This CDR3 is 15 amino acids long. The germline V gene encodes CDR1 SGHRS and CDR2 YFSETQ. The chain carries TRBV5-1 and TRBJ1-3; D is possibly TRBD1 (6 bases). The sample comprised blood. The clonotype originates from a man aged 30 to 39 in good health. CDR3 protein: CASSLGQSPGNTIYF. The CDR3 DNA reads as TGCGCCAGCAGCTTAGGACAGTCCCCTGGAAACACCATATATTTT.